A single sample gave rise to the 21 T cell receptor beta chains below, sequenced in a study of cytomegalovirus exposure and HLA in healthy donors (dated by TCRdb to about 2017). Libraries came from the immunoSEQ multiplex PCR assay. For the multiplex PCR, a mixture combining 60 forward primers for TCR Vbeta segments and 13 reverse primers for TCR Jbeta segments was used. TCRdb stores this immuneACCESS table with in-frame sequences only. Part of the clones is absent; in the studies checked, under half of the shortfall reflects unresolved V genes, and no reason is known for the rest. This sample lists 150,000 to 200,000 clones; over 60% were detected once. The ten largest clones capture about 2.2% of the sample. Input material: PBMCs. The source is a woman in her forties or fifties in good health and CMV-seronegative.

J is TRBJ1-3 and V is TRBV7-9; D not certain. V gave up 1 base and J gave up 0 bases, with 10 bases separating them. Germline V gene data show CDR1 as SEHNR and CDR2 as FQNEAQ (reference sequence). The CDR3 has 16 amino acids. DNA for the CDR3: TGTGCCAGCAGCTTAGTCAACCTCGGCTCTGGAAACACCATATATTTT. Encoded protein: CASSLVNLGSGNTIYF.

This chain joins TRBV16 and TRBJ1-6, with 8 bases identical to TRBD1. Germline loops: CDR1 KGHSY, CDR2 FQNENV. This CDR3 contains 14 residues. The V and J ends lost 4 bases and 5 bases, in that order; junction bases with no gene match: 1. The CDR3 DNA follows: TGTGCCAGCAGCCCCAGGGGGCATAATTCACCCCTCCACTTT. Its translation is CASSPRGHNSPLHF.

The chain carries TRBV19 and TRBJ2-1, with D perhaps TRBD2 (5 bases). V lost 3 bases and J lost 1, with 10 bases in between. The CDR3 runs 15 residues. Germline-derived CDR1 and CDR2 are LNHDA and SQIVND (reference sequence). The CDR3 spells CASSIPLGSYNEQFF. CDR3 nucleotide sequence: TGTGCCAGTAGTATCCCACTAGGTTCCTACAATGAGCAGTTCTTC.

The CDR3 region has the DNA TGTGCCAGCAGTGGAGACAGGGACCTCTCCTACGAGCAGTACTTC. Its translation: CASSGDRDLSYEQYF. The chain employs TRBV6-1 and TRBJ2-7; 7 bases fit TRBD1. The junction had 6 bases not matched to a gene; V was cut back by 4 bases and J by 0 bases. Germline V lookup: CDR1 MNHNS, CDR2 SASEGT. CDR3 length: 15 residues.

The chain carries TRBV25-1 and TRBJ2-2; D is unclear. From germline, CDR1 is MGHDK and CDR2 SYGVNS. This CDR3 has 12 amino acids. The V end was cut by 4 bases, the J end by 6 bases, with 6 bases between. The CDR3 sequence: CASSVHSGELFF. CDR3 nucleotide sequence: TGTGCCAGCAGTGTCCATTCCGGGGAGCTGTTTTTT.

This clone was detected only once. The J gene is TRBJ1-1, the V gene TRBV9, with 8 bases that match TRBD1. Trimming cost V 5 bases and J 4 bases; bases outside gene matches: 7. This CDR3 is 14 amino acids long. CDR1 and CDR2 from the germline V gene are SGDLS and YYNGEE. CDR3 DNA sequence: TGTGCCAGCAGGGGACAGGAGGACACCACTGAAGCTTTCTTT. Its translation is CASRGQEDTTEAFF.

The CDR3 sequence: CASSSWTSGRGSTDTQYF. The CDR3 bases are TGCGCCAGCAGCTCCTGGACTAGCGGGAGAGGGAGCACAGATACGCAGTATTTT. The J gene is TRBJ2-3, the V gene TRBV5-1; the match to TRBD2 covers 13 bases. This CDR3 is built from 18 residues. CDR1 SGHRS and CDR2 YFSETQ come from the germline V gene. Germline trimming cut 3 bases from V and 0 bases from J; bases unmatched to any gene: 7. The whole variable domain, filled in from reference TRBV5-1 and TRBJ2-3, reads KAGVTQTPRYLIKTRGQQVTLSCSPISGHRSVSWYQQTPGQGLQFLFEYFSETQRNKGNFPGRFSGRQFSNSRSEMNVSTLELGDSALYLCASSSWTSGRGSTDTQYFGPGTRLTVL.

The chain employs TRBV5-1 and TRBJ2-3; 9 positions agree with TRBD2. With V trimmed by 4 bases and J by 4 bases, 10 bases remained unmatched. Germline V gene data show CDR1 as SGHRS and CDR2 as YFSETQ. There are 16 residues in the CDR3. The CDR3 region is CASSARGGLMADTQYF. The CDR3 coding sequence is TGCGCCAGCAGCGCGCGGGGGGGCCTGATGGCAGATACGCAGTATTTT.

V usage is TRBV21-1 and J usage is TRBJ2-2; the D call in the table, TRBD1, was not verified against the DNA. TRBV21-1 is reported as a pseudogene. The CDR3 sequence is 21 residues long. The CDR3, as DNA: TGTGCCAGCAGCAAAGCGAGGGCAGGGGCCCACTCGCCGACGAACACCGGGGAGCTGTTTTTT. Its protein is CASSKARAGAHSPTNTGELFF.

The chain combines TRBV5-1 with TRBJ1-4, with D possibly being TRBD1 (5 bases). V was clipped by 0 bases and J by 6 bases, with 15 bases between them. Germline V gene data show CDR1 as SGHRS and CDR2 as YFSETQ. CDR3 length equals 16 residues. CDR3 sequence (DNA): TGCGCCAGCAGCTTGGTCGGGGGAGGACTAGATGAAAAACTGTTTTTT. This sequence encodes CASSLVGGGLDEKLFF.

This clone was observed a handful of times. The chain is built from TRBV2 and TRBJ2-2; TRBD2 aligns across 7 bases. Per germline, CDR1 SNHLY and CDR2 FYNNEI. V dropped 3 bases and J dropped 6; count of bases not matched to a gene: 7. This CDR3 contains 15 residues. The CDR3 coding sequence is TGTGCCAGCAGTGATGGGGGAGGGCCTTCCGGGGAGCTGTTTTTT. It yields the protein CASSDGGGPSGELFF.

The V and J genes are TRBV7-9 and TRBJ1-5; no reliable D call. V was cut by 5 bases and J by 3 bases, with 14 bases left in between. Germline CDR1 SEHNR, CDR2 FQNEAQ (reference sequence). The CDR3 is 15 residues long. DNA of the CDR3: TGTGCCAGCAGCACCTCCACAGCCTTCAATCAGCCCCAGCATTTT. Its protein product is CASSTSTAFNQPQHF. The full variable domain, its missing parts supplied by reference TRBV7-9 and TRBJ1-5, is DTGVSQNPRHKITKRGQNVTFRCDPISEHNRLYWYRQTLGQGPEFLTYFQNEAQLEKSRLLSDRFSAERPKGSFSTLEIQRTEQGDSAMYLCASSTSTAFNQPQHFGDGTRLSIL.

This rearrangement joins TRBV5-1 to TRBJ2-1; 8 bases align to TRBD1. This CDR3 is 13 amino acids long. Germline CDR1 and CDR2: SGHRS and YFSETQ. V lost 4 bases, J lost 6 bases, and 3 bases stayed unmatched. CDR3 nucleotide sequence: TGCGCCAGCAGCGGGACAGGCCTCAATGAGCAGTTCTTC. Its protein product is CASSGTGLNEQFF.

This chain uses TRBV29-1 with TRBJ1-2; the match to TRBD1 covers 10 bases. Trimming cost V 4 bases and J 9 bases; bases outside gene matches: 8. CDR1 and CDR2 (germline): SQVTM, ANQGSEA. The CDR3 totals 13 residues. As DNA, the CDR3 is TGCAGCGTTGGGGAGGGACAGGGGAGACGCTACACCTTC. It encodes CSVGEGQGRRYTF.

This rearrangement joins TRBV28 to TRBJ1-3; D gene uncertain. The germline gives CDR1 MDHEN, CDR2 SYDVKM. V shed 1 base and J shed 4 bases, with 11 bases lying between them. The CDR3 contains 15 residues. The CDR3 region is CASSLSSGRGNTIYF. DNA for the CDR3: TGTGCCAGCAGTTTATCTTCAGGCCGGGGAAACACCATATATTTT.

A note on this clone: Likely a read error: the CDR3 ends without its conserved phenylalanine or tryptophan. This chain joins TRBV4-3 and TRBJ2-3, with 10 bases identical to TRBD2. The CDR3 extends over 16 amino acids. V lost 2 bases, J lost 6 bases, and 8 bases stayed unmatched. The germline V gene has CDR1 LGHNA and CDR2 YSLEER. DNA for the CDR3: TGCGCCAGCAGCCAACAGCGGGGGGGCCGTCGGGATACGCAGTATCTT. Translating it yields CASSQQRGGRRDTQYL.

The chain joins TRBV11-2 to TRBJ2-2; weak D call: TRBD2 (5 bases). The CDR3 spans 14 residues. Trimming left V 5 bases short and J 6 bases short, with 13 bases between. Germline V gene sequence: CDR1 SGHAT, CDR2 FQNNGV. The CDR3 region is CASSPSSRPGELFF. CDR3 in DNA: TGTGCCAGCAGCCCTAGCTCGAGGCCCGGGGAGCTGTTTTTT.

The chain is built from TRBV5-1 and TRBJ2-1, with D perhaps matching TRBD1 (6 bases). With 0 bases removed from V and 8 bases from J, the gap between germline ends came to 9 bases. CDR1 is SGHRS, CDR2 YFSETQ, per germline. This CDR3 is built from 13 residues. In DNA form, the CDR3 reads TGCGCCAGCAGCTTGGCCAGGGGCGATGAGCAGTTCTTC. Encoded protein: CASSLARGDEQFF.

The V and J genes are TRBV5-6 and TRBJ2-3; D may be TRBD2 (6 bases). Trimming shortened V by 4 bases and J by 8 bases, and 23 bases separated the two germline ends. The CDR3 length is 16 residues. Looked up from germline, CDR1 is SGHDT and CDR2 is YYEEEE. As DNA, the CDR3 is TGTGCCAGCAGCCAGTCGGGAGCCTTTCTTCGAAGTACGCAGTATTTT. It yields the protein CASSQSGAFLRSTQYF.

The CDR3 spells CASSSNRDSEKLFF. The CDR3 nucleotides read TGTGCCAGCAGCTCGAACCGGGACAGCGAAAAACTGTTTTTT. This chain joins TRBV11-3 and TRBJ1-4, with 7 bases fitting TRBD1. V shed 4 bases, J shed 8 bases, and the junction held 7 bases outside the gene matches. This CDR3 is built from 14 residues. CDR1 is SGHNT, CDR2 YENEEA, per germline.

The chain joins TRBV29-1 to TRBJ2-1; 8 bases map to TRBD2. Germline V gene lookup returns CDR1 SQVTM and CDR2 ANQGSEA. The CDR3 loop spans 12 amino acids. Losses at the gene ends were 4 bases for V and 13 bases for J; bases not matched to a gene: 9. The CDR3 reads CSVARGGAHQFF. CDR3 in DNA: TGCAGCGTTGCTCGGGGGGGGGCCCACCAGTTCTTC.